The 6 T cell receptor beta chains reported below all come from one sample, sequenced in a study of OX40 agonist ivuxolimab in advanced cancers. Measured with immunoSEQ multiplex PCR; TCRdb has only the in-frame clones, and not every one. The sample records around 53,000 clones, approximately 81% being singletons. The sequencing here drew on CD4+ or CD8+ T cells sorted from blood, taken in a trial of the OX40 agonist ivuxolimab. Receptors were obtained from an adult with an advanced solid tumor such as melanoma, head and neck, liver or kidney cancer.

The chain combines TRBV19 with TRBJ2-1; 9 nucleotides agree with TRBD2. The length of the CDR3 is 16 residues. CDR1 is LNHDA, CDR2 SQIVND, per germline (reference sequence). V was pared by 3 bases and J by 5 bases, with 8 bases of the junction left unmatched. CDR3 loop: CASSMGPSGGNNEQFF. CDR3 nucleotides: TGTGCCAGTAGTATGGGACCAAGCGGGGGGAACAATGAGCAGTTCTTC.

The chain combines TRBV30 with TRBJ1-5; D is ambiguous. The length of the CDR3 is 13 residues. Germline lookup yields CDR1 GTSNPN and CDR2 SVGIG (reference sequence). V was pared by 1 base and J by 6 bases, with 10 bases between. The CDR3 DNA reads as TGTGCCTGGAGTGGCTCCGGGATTCAGCCCCAGCATTTT. Translation: CAWSGSGIQPQHF.

This chain joins TRBV4-1 and TRBJ1-6; 9 bases are a match to TRBD1. V trimming: 8 bases; J trimming: 10 bases; junction bases outside the gene matches: 6. The germline CDR1 and CDR2 sequences are MGHRA and YSYEKL. This CDR3 comprises 13 residues. The CDR3: CASLQGAGSPLHF. The CDR3 nucleotides read TGCGCCAGCTTACAGGGGGCAGGATCACCCCTCCACTTT.

V is TRBV7-6 and J is TRBJ2-3, with 8 bases that match TRBD2. Germline CDR1 is SGHVS and CDR2 is FNYEAQ. The length of the CDR3 is 19 residues. V dropped 4 bases and J dropped 1; count of bases not matched to a gene: 16. This CDR3 is CASSSPPSGGRLGTDTQYF. The CDR3 DNA reads as TGTGCCAGCAGCTCTCCGCCCTCGGGGGGGCGGTTGGGCACAGATACGCAGTATTTT. Full variable domain (remainder filled in from reference TRBV7-6 and TRBJ2-3): GAGVSQSPRYKVTKRGQDVALRCDPISGHVSLYWYRQALGQGPEFLTYFNYEAQQDKSGLPNDRFSAERPEGSISTLTIQRTEQRDSAMYRCASSSPPSGGRLGTDTQYFGPGTRLTVL.

This clone was detected only once. This chain links TRBV11-2 with TRBJ1-1; weak D call: TRBD1 (6 bases). V was clipped by 4 bases and J by 6 bases, with 18 bases between them. The CDR3 totals 15 residues. In germline, CDR1 is SGHAT, CDR2 FQNNGV. For the CDR3, the DNA is TGTGCCAGCAGCTCCATTCTGACAGGCTCGGCTGAAGCTTTCTTT. Residues: CASSSILTGSAEAFF.

The chain links TRBV5-1 to TRBJ2-2, with D perhaps matching TRBD1 or TRBD2 (5 bases each). The CDR3 extends over 13 amino acids. Germline V gene lookup returns CDR1 SGHRS and CDR2 YFSETQ. V was cut by 4 bases and J by 4 bases, with 8 bases left in between. The CDR3 sequence: CASSLGGTGELFF. CDR3 nucleotides: TGCGCCAGCAGCCTTGGGGGCACCGGGGAGCTGTTTTTT.